The clone carrying this T cell receptor beta chain was counted only a few times. Alongside a J-beta primer mix, a sample-barcoded 5' primer served in a second PCR lasting roughly 7 to 12 cycles. Each CDR3 protein gets one entry after TCRdb re-called the 5' RACE reads with MiXCR. Here the sample spans approximately 780,000 distinct CDR3 sequences, roughly 25% being singletons. The record originates from a study of blood T cells in healthy people across ages. The CDR3 is 16 residues long. V was clipped by 10 bases and J by 5 bases; unmatched bases: 14. The germline V gene encodes CDR1 LNHNV and CDR2 YYDKDF (reference sequence). These sequences were also reported in another study, on T cells of mothers and their children.

Sequences were obtained from blood. This rearrangement joins TRBV15 to TRBJ2-2; 9 positions agree with TRBD1. This receptor was identified in a boy younger than 18 in good health. The CDR3 DNA reads as TGTGCCATCCGAATAAAACAGGGGGCAGGGACCGGGGAGCTGTTTTTT. Translation: CAIRIKQGAGTGELFF.